This is a list of T cell receptor beta chains from one sample in a study of T cell responses to AZD1222 COVID-19 vaccine. Assay used: immunoSEQ multiplex PCR; TCRdb lists only in-frame clones, some missing. The data contain some 150,000 clones, approximately 83% of them singletons. Sequenced material: peripheral blood, taken on day 0 of AZD1222 vaccination. The receptors shown here come from an adult in good health. CDR3s include the opening cysteine and the closing phenylalanine or tryptophan. The size entry is marked missing in some rows and otherwise reads once, few, many or a size class.

J gene	clone size	V gene	CDR3 protein
TRBJ1-2	.	TRBV27	CASSSQPGSYGYTF
TRBJ2-3	.	TRBV7-8	CASSFRDRFFPDTQYF
TRBJ2-7	.	TRBV6-5	CASSTLGTRYEQYF
TRBJ1-3	.	TRBV5-1	CASTKDGSSGNTIYF
TRBJ1-3	.	TRBV19	CASSTTGDGNTIYF
TRBJ2-2	.	TRBV5-1	CASSLGDGGYTGELFF
TRBJ1-1	few	TRBV3-1/TRBV3-2	CASSPGQNTEAFF
TRBJ2-1	once	TRBV27	CASSFSTNEQFF
TRBJ2-7	.	TRBV5-1	CASSLVLAGVYEQYF
TRBJ1-2	.	TRBV19	CASSILAGNYGYTF
TRBJ1-4	once	TRBV25-1	CASSELRTGDFEKLFF
TRBJ1-4	.	TRBV2	CASNWDRQNEKLFF
TRBJ1-1	.	TRBV11-2	CASSLVIEAFF
TRBJ2-1	.	TRBV4-1	CASSWGLAVSSYNEQFF
TRBJ2-2	few	TRBV7-2	CASSFDPNTGELFF
TRBJ2-7	.	TRBV29-1	CSVRGLGETYEQYF
TRBJ2-7	.	TRBV6-5	CASSYSGQAYEEQYF
TRBJ1-2	.	TRBV2	CASSRGAPYGYTF
TRBJ2-7	once	TRBV4-1	CASSQVHRSEQYF
TRBJ1-5	few	TRBV14	CASSQDSDQPQHF
TRBJ1-1	.	TRBV19	CASSIAVGTEAFF
TRBJ2-1	.	TRBV19	CASSISAGTLYNEQFF
TRBJ2-7	.	TRBV7-6	CASSFLTGGNYEQYF
TRBJ2-1	.	TRBV7-8	CASSVTAGVGHNEQFF
TRBJ2-7	.	TRBV6-5	CASSPTGSNDEQYF
TRBJ2-1	.	TRBV6-2/TRBV6-3	CASSYSTSGTTSSYNEQFF
TRBJ2-2	.	TRBV10-3	CAIGDSPTGELFF
TRBJ1-3	few	TRBV12-5	CASGLGDPSGNTIYF
TRBJ2-3	.	TRBV6-5	CASSRLKGEDTQYF
TRBJ1-6	.	TRBV5-1	CASSAGQSRSPLHF
TRBJ1-1	.	TRBV2	CASSATGGGNTEAFF
TRBJ2-7	.	TRBV9	CASSVSGRRDEQYF
TRBJ1-2	.	TRBV12-3/TRBV12-4	CASSLGGVYGYTF
TRBJ2-7	.	TRBV6-5	CASSESPYDEQYF
TRBJ2-5	.	TRBV11-2	CASSLDRAETQYF
TRBJ1-2	.	TRBV5-6	CASSRGIGYTF
TRBJ1-1	once	TRBV19	CASTPTENTEAFF
TRBJ1-1	.	TRBV10-2	CASSESGQGARLAFF
TRBJ1-2	.	TRBV19	CASRLGYGYTF
TRBJ2-7	.	TRBV7-2	CASSLGRAPYEQYF